This TCR beta chain comes out of a study of siplizumab effects on memory and regulatory T cells. Here immunoSEQ multiplex PCR was the method, and the copy in TCRdb shows in-frame clones only, minus some. Here the sample spans around 100,000 clones, approximately 93% being singletons. CDR3 length: 16 residues. Germline CDR1 is SGHAT and CDR2 is FQDESV (reference sequence). The V gene lost 5 bases and the J gene lost 5 bases, with 21 bases spanning the gap. This clonotype originated in a human donor in good health. Sequenced material: Tregs sorted from blood. The chain employs TRBV11-1 and TRBJ2-5; D possibly matches TRBD1 or TRBD2 (7 bases each). The CDR3 protein is CASSLTGRGRGETQYF. In DNA form, the CDR3 reads TGTGCCAGCAGCCTGACGGGGAGGGGGCGAGGGGAGACCCAGTACTTC. Together with reference TRBV11-1 and TRBJ2-5, the CDR3 gives the full variable domain: EAEVAQSPRYKITEKSQAVAFWCDPISGHATLYWYRQILGQGPELLVQFQDESVVDDSQLPKDRFSAERLKGVDSTLKIQPAELGDSAMYLCASSLTGRGRGETQYFGPGTRLLVL.